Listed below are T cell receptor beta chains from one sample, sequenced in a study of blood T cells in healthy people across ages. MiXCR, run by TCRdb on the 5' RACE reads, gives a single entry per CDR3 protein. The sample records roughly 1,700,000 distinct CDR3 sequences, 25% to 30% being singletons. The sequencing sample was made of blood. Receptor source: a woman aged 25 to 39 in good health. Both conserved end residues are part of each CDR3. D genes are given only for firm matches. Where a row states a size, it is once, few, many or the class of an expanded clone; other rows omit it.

CDR3 protein: CASSTSAGVTYNEQFF; CDR3 DNA: TGTGCCAGCAGTACCTCAGCGGGAGTGACCTACAATGAGCAGTTCTTC; J gene: TRBJ2-1; D gene: TRBD2; V gene: TRBV12-3/TRBV12-4; clone size: many
CDR3 protein: CASSLGDALNTEAFF; CDR3 DNA: TGTGCCAGCAGCTTAGGGGACGCCTTAAACACTGAAGCTTTCTTT; J gene: TRBJ1-1; D gene: .; V gene: TRBV5-4; clone size: .
CDR3 protein: CSAREQGSVGEKLFF; CDR3 DNA: TGCAGTGCTAGAGAGCAGGGGTCGGTCGGGGAAAAACTGTTTTTT; J gene: TRBJ1-4; D gene: .; V gene: TRBV20-1; clone size: .
CDR3 protein: CATSVRQGPYEQYF; CDR3 DNA: TGTGCCACCAGTGTGAGACAGGGTCCTTACGAGCAGTACTTC; J gene: TRBJ2-7; D gene: TRBD1; V gene: TRBV24-1; clone size: .
CDR3 protein: CASSLPGGFQTQYF; CDR3 DNA: TGTGCCAGCAGCTTACCGGGGGGGTTTCAGACCCAGTACTTC; J gene: TRBJ2-5; D gene: TRBD2; V gene: TRBV7-3; clone size: few
CDR3 protein: CASSPVTFYMGSPLHF; CDR3 DNA: TGTGCCAGCAGTCCAGTGACATTCTACATGGGTTCACCCCTCCACTTT; J gene: TRBJ1-6; D gene: .; V gene: TRBV12-3/TRBV12-4; clone size: many
CDR3 protein: CASSTRTKGVREYNEQFF; CDR3 DNA: TGCGCCAGCAGTACTCGAACAAAGGGGGTTAGGGAATACAATGAGCAGTTCTTC; J gene: TRBJ2-1; D gene: .; V gene: TRBV4-1; clone size: .
CDR3 protein: CASLEAFSNEQFF; CDR3 DNA: TGTGCCAGCTTGGAGGCATTTAGCAATGAGCAGTTCTTC; J gene: TRBJ2-1; D gene: .; V gene: TRBV21-1; clone size: .
CDR3 protein: CASSQGDTPQYF; CDR3 DNA: TGTGCCAGCAGCCAAGGAGATACCCCGCAGTATTTT; J gene: TRBJ2-3; D gene: .; V gene: TRBV14; clone size: many
CDR3 protein: CSAKAVHNEQFF; CDR3 DNA: TGCAGTGCGAAAGCGGTCCACAATGAGCAGTTCTTC; J gene: TRBJ2-1; D gene: .; V gene: TRBV20-1; clone size: .
CDR3 protein: CASTQQGTYGYTF; CDR3 DNA: TGCGCCAGCACCCAACAGGGGACCTATGGCTACACCTTC; J gene: TRBJ1-2; D gene: TRBD1; V gene: TRBV5-1; clone size: few
CDR3 protein: CASANYRGQETQYF; CDR3 DNA: TGTGCCAGCGCCAATTACCGGGGGCAAGAGACCCAGTACTTC; J gene: TRBJ2-5; D gene: .; V gene: TRBV27; clone size: few
CDR3 protein: CASNNPTRSYGYTF; CDR3 DNA: TGTGCCAGCAACAACCCAACACGTTCTTATGGCTACACCTTC; J gene: TRBJ1-2; D gene: .; V gene: TRBV21-1; clone size: .
CDR3 protein: CASSSAGSSYNEQFF; CDR3 DNA: TGTGCCAGCAGTTCGGCGGGGAGCTCCTACAATGAGCAGTTCTTC; J gene: TRBJ2-1; D gene: .; V gene: TRBV6-5; clone size: many
CDR3 protein: CASSPATAMNTEAFF; CDR3 DNA: TGTGCCAGCAGTCCCGCGACAGCTATGAACACTGAAGCTTTCTTT; J gene: TRBJ1-1; D gene: .; V gene: TRBV12-3/TRBV12-4; clone size: few
CDR3 protein: CASSFGGSSGSYEQYF; CDR3 DNA: TGTGCCAGCAGCTTCGGCGGGAGCTCCGGCTCCTACGAGCAGTACTTC; J gene: TRBJ2-7; D gene: TRBD2; V gene: TRBV7-2; clone size: .
CDR3 protein: CATRYKSNGCNEQFF; CDR3 DNA: TGTGCCACCAGGTATAAATCGAACGGATGCAATGAGCAGTTCTTC; J gene: TRBJ2-1; D gene: .; V gene: TRBV12-3/TRBV12-4; clone size: .
CDR3 protein: CSARVWVGRKGYTF; CDR3 DNA: TGCAGTGCTAGAGTATGGGTTGGGCGCAAGGGCTACACCTTC; J gene: TRBJ1-2; D gene: .; V gene: TRBV20-1; clone size: many
CDR3 protein: CASNPGGTINYGYTF; CDR3 DNA: TGTGCCAGCAATCCAGGGGGTACCATTAACTATGGCTACACCTTC; J gene: TRBJ1-2; D gene: TRBD1; V gene: TRBV6-6; clone size: .
CDR3 protein: CASSQPTGFNEQFF; CDR3 DNA: TGTGCCAGCAGCCAGCCTACAGGGTTCAATGAGCAGTTCTTC; J gene: TRBJ2-1; D gene: .; V gene: TRBV14; clone size: .
CDR3 protein: CSARDPDHGTYEQYF; CDR3 DNA: TGCAGTGCTAGAGATCCCGACCACGGAACCTACGAGCAGTACTTC; J gene: TRBJ2-7; D gene: .; V gene: TRBV20-1; clone size: few
CDR3 protein: CASSLVVSQETQYF; CDR3 DNA: TGTGCCAGCAGCTTAGTAGTTAGCCAAGAGACCCAGTACTTC; J gene: TRBJ2-5; D gene: .; V gene: TRBV7-2; clone size: many
CDR3 protein: CASSESTARTDTQYF; CDR3 DNA: TGCGCCAGCAGTGAGTCAACGGCGCGCACAGATACGCAGTATTTT; J gene: TRBJ2-3; D gene: .; V gene: TRBV10-1; clone size: .
CDR3 protein: CASSSGTHPYNEQFF; CDR3 DNA: TGTGCCAGCAGTTCAGGGACCCACCCCTACAATGAGCAGTTCTTC; J gene: TRBJ2-1; D gene: .; V gene: TRBV27; clone size: .
CDR3 protein: CSANPPDTDTQYF; CDR3 DNA: TGCAGTGCTAACCCCCCGGACACAGATACGCAGTATTTT; J gene: TRBJ2-3; D gene: .; V gene: TRBV20-1; clone size: few
CDR3 protein: CASSQELGTYSNQPQHF; CDR3 DNA: TGTGCCAGCAGCCAAGAGCTAGGCACGTATAGCAATCAGCCCCAGCATTTT; J gene: TRBJ1-5; D gene: .; V gene: TRBV4-2; clone size: .
CDR3 protein: CSARSGANSYEQYF; CDR3 DNA: TGCAGTGCTAGATCGGGCGCAAACTCCTACGAGCAGTACTTC; J gene: TRBJ2-7; D gene: .; V gene: TRBV20-1; clone size: .
CDR3 protein: CASSQLAGGPTTNEQFF; CDR3 DNA: TGCGCCAGCAGCCAACTAGCGGGGGGCCCGACAACTAATGAGCAGTTCTTC; J gene: TRBJ2-1; D gene: TRBD2; V gene: TRBV4-1; clone size: .
CDR3 protein: CASGLHGLAPQDTQYF; CDR3 DNA: TGTGCTAGTGGTTTGCATGGACTAGCGCCCCAAGATACGCAGTATTTT; J gene: TRBJ2-3; D gene: TRBD2; V gene: TRBV12-5; clone size: .
CDR3 protein: CASSLASTLGQQFF; CDR3 DNA: TGTGCCAGCAGCTTGGCCTCAACCCTTGGGCAGCAGTTCTTC; J gene: TRBJ2-1; D gene: .; V gene: TRBV5-5; clone size: .
CDR3 protein: CSAEGRNYEKYF; CDR3 DNA: TGCAGTGCTGAGGGGAGGAACTACGAGAAGTACTTC; J gene: TRBJ2-7; D gene: .; V gene: TRBV20-1; clone size: .
CDR3 protein: CSARPPGQRSSYNSPLHF; CDR3 DNA: TGCAGTGCTAGACCTCCGGGACAGCGGAGCTCCTATAATTCACCCCTCCACTTT; J gene: TRBJ1-6; D gene: TRBD1; V gene: TRBV20-1; clone size: .
CDR3 protein: CASSAGAGGRNEQFF; CDR3 DNA: TGTGCCAGCAGCGCAGGAGCGGGGGGCCGGAATGAGCAGTTCTTC; J gene: TRBJ2-1; D gene: TRBD2; V gene: TRBV9; clone size: .
CDR3 protein: CASSPLDTSSGNTIYF; CDR3 DNA: TGTGCCAGCTCACCTCTGGACACGAGCTCTGGAAACACCATATATTTT; J gene: TRBJ1-3; D gene: .; V gene: TRBV18; clone size: .
CDR3 protein: CASSLTYSETQYF; CDR3 DNA: TGTGCCAGCAGCTTAACGTACAGTGAGACCCAGTACTTC; J gene: TRBJ2-5; D gene: .; V gene: TRBV7-3; clone size: many
CDR3 protein: CASSFLYQETQYF; CDR3 DNA: TGCGCCAGCAGCTTCCTGTACCAAGAGACCCAGTACTTC; J gene: TRBJ2-5; D gene: .; V gene: TRBV7-6; clone size: many
CDR3 protein: CSALRVGTEAFF; CDR3 DNA: TGCAGTGCTTTAAGGGTGGGAACTGAAGCTTTCTTT; J gene: TRBJ1-1; D gene: .; V gene: TRBV20-1; clone size: few
CDR3 protein: CASGFAGTDPSGANVLTF; CDR3 DNA: TGTGCTAGTGGCTTCGCCGGGACCGACCCCTCTGGGGCCAACGTCCTGACTTTC; J gene: TRBJ2-6; D gene: .; V gene: TRBV12-5; clone size: .